Reported below is one T cell receptor beta chain. The antigen is undetermined. V was cut by 5 bases and J by 4 bases, with 16 bases left in between. Germline CDR1 is SEHNR and CDR2 is FQNEAQ (reference sequence). The CDR3 is 15 residues long. This entry belongs to a study of glioma-infiltrating T cells. General study findings and limits: Tissue and blood shared very few CDR3 sequences. Tissue-blood divergence was below expectation in non-neoplastic patients, above in gliomas.

TCR alpha and beta CDR3 regions were amplified from RNA using iRepertoire nested multiplex PCR. One-step reverse transcription and amplification started from about 100-400 ng of tissue mRNA or PBMC total RNA. TCRdb fed the multiplex PCR reads into MiXCR, producing one record per CDR3 protein. Among 95,000 to 110,000 distinct CDR3 sequences, around 30% were seen once, and the ten largest hold about 40%. The specimen was glioma tissue, nonneoplastic brain tissue, or PBMCs (not recorded which). V and J are TRBV7-9 and TRBJ2-3; D may be TRBD2 (6 bases). This TCR was recovered from a human donor with low-grade glioma or glioblastoma, undergoing nonglioma brain surgery, or in good health (not recorded which). The CDR3 protein is CASSALPGGADTQYF. The CDR3 DNA reads as TGTGCCAGCAGCGCCTTGCCCGGGGGTGCAGATACGCAGTATTTT.